One sample yielded the 30 T cell receptor beta chains listed below, sequenced in a study of early T cells in non-severe SARS-CoV-2 infection (dated by TCRdb to the early 2020s). Library generation was performed with 5' RACE. Sequencing took place on a NextSeq 500. TCRdb trimmed the raw reads at Q25, called clones with MiXCR and kept productive beta chains. Rows are unified per CDR3 protein, each entry keeping the most common DNA and genes. The sample contains some 120,000 distinct CDR3 sequences, 15% of them found a single time. 21% of the sample is taken by the ten largest. The source material was whole blood. Every receptor here comes from an adult who was a healthcare worker with PCR-confirmed SARS-CoV-2 infection or an uninfected control (not recorded which).

The J gene is TRBJ1-3, the V gene TRBV5-5, with 7 bases matching TRBD1. This CDR3 is built from 16 residues. CDR1 SGHKS and CDR2 YYEKEE come from the germline V gene (reference sequence). Germline trimming cut 4 bases from V and 0 bases from J; bases unmatched to any gene: 7. The CDR3 region has the DNA TGTGCCAGCAGCAGAGGGACAGTCTTCTCTGGAAACACCATATATTTT. It specifies CASSRGTVFSGNTIYF.

The rearrangement links TRBV3-1 to TRBJ2-1; either TRBD1 or TRBD2 may supply D (5 bases each). The CDR3 is 15 residues long. Trimming cost V 4 bases and J 7 bases, with 17 bases left between them. The germline V gene encodes CDR1 LGHDT and CDR2 YNNKEL (reference sequence). In DNA, the CDR3 is TGTGCCAGCAGCCTGGGGACGGTCCCCGGGAATGAGCAGTTCTTC. Protein sequence: CASSLGTVPGNEQFF.

In this sample, this clonotype turned up a few times. DNA for the CDR3: TGTGCCAGCAGCCCCCTGGAGTATAGCAATCAGCCCCAGCATTTT. Translated: CASSPLEYSNQPQHF. The chain combines TRBV7-6 with TRBJ1-5, with no clear D. The CDR3 has 15 amino acids. V dropped 5 bases and J dropped 0 bases, with 11 bases sitting between them. The germline V gene encodes CDR1 SGHVS and CDR2 FNYEAQ.

The genes are TRBV29-1 and TRBJ2-7, with D possibly being TRBD2 (5 bases). Germline CDR1 is SQVTM and CDR2 is ANQGSEA. This CDR3 spans 12 amino acids. Between the trimmed V and J ends, which lost 3 bases and 5 bases, there was a span of 11 bases. The CDR3 region is CSVDLGSNEQYF. The CDR3 nucleotides read TGCAGCGTTGATCTGGGGAGCAACGAGCAGTACTTC.

This chain links TRBV3-1 with TRBJ2-2; possibly TRBD2 for D (6 bases). This CDR3 region has 17 residues. Germline CDR1 reads LGHDT; CDR2 reads YNNKEL (reference sequence). The V and J ends lost 1 base and 7 bases respectively, with 19 bases between them. In DNA form, the CDR3 reads TGTGCCAGCAGCCAAGTTACGTCGGCGGGGATTAACGGGGAGCTGTTTTTT. It encodes CASSQVTSAGINGELFF.

At least ten counts were recorded for this clonotype. The genes are TRBV20-1 and TRBJ2-2; D uncertain. The CDR3 consists of 14 residues. V was clipped by 0 bases and J by 7 bases, with 12 bases between them. Germline-derived CDR1 and CDR2 are DFQATT and SNEGSKA (reference sequence). CDR3 loop: CSARDGEVHGELFF. CDR3 bases: TGCAGTGCTAGAGATGGTGAGGTCCACGGGGAGCTGTTTTTT.

This clonotype appeared a few times. This chain uses TRBV7-2 with TRBJ1-1; D may be TRBD1 (6 bases). CDR1 SGHTA and CDR2 FQGNSA come from the germline V gene. The CDR3 consists of 15 residues. The V end was cut by 1 base, the J end by 3 bases, with 12 bases between. CDR3 sequence reads: CASSLGGAGYTEAFF. CDR3 nucleotide sequence: TGTGCCAGCAGCTTAGGGGGGGCAGGGTACACTGAAGCTTTCTTT.

There are many counts of this clonotype. The chain carries TRBV7-3 and TRBJ2-1; perhaps TRBD1 as D (5 bases). Trimming took 6 bases from V and 4 from J, leaving 16 bases between them. CDR1 and CDR2 from the germline V gene are SGHTA and FQGTGA. CDR3 length: 15 amino acids. The CDR3 reads CASSSTGANYNEQFF. The CDR3 DNA follows: TGTGCCAGCAGTTCTACAGGAGCCAATTACAATGAGCAGTTCTTC.

In its sample, this clonotype was seen a few times. J is TRBJ2-1 and V is TRBV2; TRBD1 matches 7 bases. The germline CDR1 and CDR2 sequences are SNHLY and FYNNEI. The CDR3 sequence is 14 residues long. V trimming: 8 bases; J trimming: 4 bases; junction bases outside the gene matches: 8. CDR3 sequence reads: CASSPTGVYNEQFF. In DNA form, the CDR3 reads TGTGCCAGCTCACCCACAGGGGTATACAATGAGCAGTTCTTC.

CDR3 nucleotides: TGTGCCATCAGTGAGCCTAGCGGGGGGACCGGGGAGCTGTTTTTT. Translated: CAISEPSGGTGELFF. The chain recombines TRBV10-3 with TRBJ2-2; 11 nucleotides line up with TRBD2. The CDR3 contains 15 residues. Trimming at V came to 2 bases and at J to 5 bases, leaving 1 base not matched to a gene. Looked up from germline, CDR1 is ENHRY and CDR2 is SYGVKD.

This clonotype was seen a handful of times. The genes are TRBV4-2 and TRBJ1-1; a weak D match, TRBD1 (5 bases). CDR1 is LGHNA and CDR2 is YNFKEQ in the germline V gene. V shed 1 base and J shed 5 bases, with 8 bases lying between them. The CDR3 length is 13 residues. The CDR3 coding sequence is TGTGCCAGCAGCCAAGGAGGGGAGACTGAAGCTTTCTTT. Residues: CASSQGGETEAFF.

In its sample, this clonotype was seen a few times. The chain combines TRBV18 with TRBJ1-1; no definite D call. CDR3 length: 17 residues. CDR1 and CDR2 (germline): KGHSH, LQKENI. Trimming left V 3 bases short and J 5 bases short, with 22 bases between. Here the CDR3 DNA reads TGTGCCAGCTCACCGATGGGGTTAGCAAGTATCAGTACTGAAGCTTTCTTT. Residues: CASSPMGLASISTEAFF.

This clonotype has just a few counts. This chain connects TRBV5-1 to TRBJ1-1, with D tentatively TRBD1 (5 bases). CDR3 length: 14 residues. CDR1 SGHRS and CDR2 YFSETQ come from the germline V gene. V lost 0 bases, J lost 5 bases, and 11 bases lay in between. The CDR3 coding sequence is TGCGCCAGCAGCTTGGCTTCTGGGGGGACTGAAGCTTTCTTT. It encodes CASSLASGGTEAFF.

V is TRBV20-1 and J is TRBJ2-7; 7 bases map to TRBD1. Germline CDR1 is DFQATT and CDR2 is SNEGSKA (reference sequence). Germline trimming cut 7 bases from V and 0 bases from J; bases unmatched to any gene: 12. The CDR3 has 15 residues. DNA for the CDR3: TGCAGTGTATCCTCCGGGACAGTAAACTCCTACGAGCAGTACTTC. Translated, it gives CSVSSGTVNSYEQYF.

The gene calls are TRBV7-3 and TRBJ2-1, with 10 bases fitting TRBD2. Germline lookup yields CDR1 SGHTA and CDR2 FQGTGA. J lost 6 bases, V lost 4 bases, and 6 bases had no gene match. The CDR3 runs to 15 residues. The CDR3 spells CASSSPSGGPNEQFF. In nucleotides, the CDR3 is TGTGCCAGCAGCTCGCCTAGCGGGGGCCCCAATGAGCAGTTCTTC.

This chain links TRBV12-2 with TRBJ1-5. TRBV12-2 represents a pseudogene. There are 15 residues in the CDR3. The CDR3 protein is CASRLERRVMKPQHF. The CDR3 DNA reads TGTGCAAGTCGCTTAGAGAGACGGGTGATGAAGCCCCAGCATTTT.

In this sample, this clonotype turned up many times. V usage is TRBV12-3 or TRBV12-4 and J usage is TRBJ2-1; TRBD1 is a possible D gene (6 bases). Trimming pared 5 bases from V and 5 bases from J, leaving 10 bases between. The CDR3 is 13 amino acids. CDR3: CASSLQGDNEQFF. Here the CDR3 DNA reads TGTGCCAGCAGTCTACAGGGAGACAATGAGCAGTTCTTC.

The chain recombines TRBV7-9 with TRBJ1-6; 10 nucleotides align to TRBD1. Trimming cost V 5 bases and J 11 bases; bases outside gene matches: 12. From germline, CDR1 is SEHNR and CDR2 FQNEAQ (reference sequence). The length of the CDR3 is 16 residues. CDR3 nucleotides: TGTGCCAGCAGCATACAAACGGGACAGGGGTCAACACCCCTCCACTTT. Translating it yields CASSIQTGQGSTPLHF.

The gene calls are TRBV5-4 and TRBJ1-6, with unresolved D. The V end was cut by 1 base, the J end by 4 bases, with 6 bases between. The CDR3 is 14 amino acids. The germline V gene has CDR1 SGHNT and CDR2 YYREEE (reference sequence). The CDR3 bases are TGTGCCAGCAGCTTGCTCCAGTATAATTCACCCCTCCACTTT. It translates to CASSLLQYNSPLHF.

This clonotype occurred many times. This chain connects TRBV7-6 to TRBJ2-1; D is perhaps TRBD2 (6 bases). This CDR3 has 17 amino acids. The germline CDR1 and CDR2 sequences are SGHVS and FNYEAQ. Trimming took 2 bases from V and 7 from J, leaving 21 bases between them. Written as DNA, the CDR3 is TGTGCCAGCAGCTTACAGCCTCTCCGTGCGGGGCCTAATGAGCAGTTCTTC. Translated, it gives CASSLQPLRAGPNEQFF. Full variable domain (outside the CDR3, taken from reference TRBV7-6 and TRBJ2-1): GAGVSQSPRYKVTKRGQDVALRCDPISGHVSLYWYRQALGQGPEFLTYFNYEAQQDKSGLPNDRFSAERPEGSISTLTIQRTEQRDSAMYRCASSLQPLRAGPNEQFFGPGTRLTVL.

The V and J genes are TRBV3-1 and TRBJ2-3, with D possibly being TRBD2 (6 bases). The CDR3 consists of 13 residues. Trimming took 1 base from V and 4 from J, leaving 6 bases between them. Germline V gives CDR1 LGHDT, CDR2 YNNKEL (reference sequence). The CDR3 region has the DNA TGTGCCAGCAGCCAAGGGAGGGCAGATACGCAGTATTTT. This encodes CASSQGRADTQYF.

In this sample, this clonotype turned up many times. The V gene is TRBV12-5, the J gene TRBJ2-1; no reliable D call. The V gene's germline CDR1 is LGHNT and CDR2 FRNRAP. The length of the CDR3 is 12 residues. V shed 1 base and J shed 7 bases, with 5 bases lying between them. In nucleotides, the CDR3 is TGTGCTAGTGGTTTGGGGGGAAATGAGCAGTTCTTC. It codes for CASGLGGNEQFF.

This clonotype has just a few counts. The V and J genes are TRBV12-3 or TRBV12-4 and TRBJ1-6; D uncertain. The CDR3 consists of 14 residues. Trimming removed 2 bases at V and 10 bases at J, with 12 bases between. In DNA form, the CDR3 reads TGTGCCAGCAGTTTACACGGGGTTCGGTCACCCCTCCACTTT. The encoded protein is CASSLHGVRSPLHF.

This clonotype came up a few times. The chain combines TRBV7-6 with TRBJ1-3; 7 bases align to TRBD1. The CDR3 has 19 amino acids. Germline V lookup: CDR1 SGHVS, CDR2 FNYEAQ. Trimming cost V 1 base and J 0 bases; bases outside gene matches: 12. CDR3 sequence (DNA): TGTGCCAGCAGCTTAGATCGGGACAGCACTAGTATCTCTGGAAACACCATATATTTT. Protein sequence: CASSLDRDSTSISGNTIYF.

V and J are TRBV2 and TRBJ1-5; a possible D gene is TRBD1 (5 bases). V dropped 7 bases and J dropped 4 bases, with 11 bases sitting between them. The CDR3 is 13 residues long. Germline V lookup: CDR1 SNHLY, CDR2 FYNNEI. In DNA, the CDR3 is TGTGCCAGCACGGTGGCAGGGAATCAGCCCCAGCATTTT. The encoded protein is CASTVAGNQPQHF.

This clonotype was recorded once. V and J are TRBV9 and TRBJ2-3; D is unresolved. CDR3 length: 12 amino acids. Per the germline V gene, CDR1 is SGDLS and CDR2 is YYNGEE. V gave up 4 bases and J gave up 4 bases, with 7 bases separating them. CDR3 sequence (DNA): TGTGCCAGCAGCACCGGTCCAGATACGCAGTATTTT. Protein sequence: CASSTGPDTQYF. The full variable domain, its missing parts supplied by reference TRBV9 and TRBJ2-3, is DSGVTQTPKHLITATGQRVTLRCSPRSGDLSVYWYQQSLDQGLQFLIQYYNGEERAKGNILERFSAQQFPDLHSELNLSSLELGDSALYFCASSTGPDTQYFGPGTRLTVL.

The chain combines TRBV7-9 with TRBJ2-2; D gene unclear. Germline CDR1 reads SEHNR; CDR2 reads FQNEAQ (reference sequence). The CDR3 has 16 amino acids. Trimming removed 5 bases from V and 4 bases from J, with 17 bases in between. The CDR3: CASSLQWLIPTGELFF. In DNA, the CDR3 is TGTGCCAGCAGCCTACAGTGGCTTATTCCCACCGGGGAGCTGTTTTTT.

The V call is TRBV7-6, the J call TRBJ2-1, with D perhaps given as TRBD1 or TRBD2 (5 bases each). The CDR3 runs to 13 residues. CDR1 and CDR2 (germline): SGHVS, FNYEAQ. V was cut by 1 base and J by 7 bases, with 8 bases left in between. CDR3 protein: CASSLGGANEQFF. The CDR3 nucleotides are TGTGCCAGCAGCTTAGGAGGGGCTAATGAGCAGTTCTTC.

This clonotype has a single count. CDR3 residues: CASSDQSSDTQYF. The CDR3 DNA sequence: TGTGCCAGCAGTGACCAATCTTCAGATACGCAGTATTTT. The V gene is TRBV6-4, the J gene TRBJ2-3; D call uncertain. The germline gives CDR1 MRHNA, CDR2 SNTAGT. The CDR3 loop spans 13 amino acids. Trimming pared 2 bases from V and 4 bases from J, leaving 7 bases between.

This clonotype has ten or more counts. The gene calls are TRBV7-9 and TRBJ2-1; D is unresolved. Germline V CDR1 and CDR2: SEHNR, FQNEAQ (reference sequence). This CDR3 is built from 12 residues. V was shortened by 2 bases and J by 6 bases, with 5 bases between the two germline ends. The CDR3 bases are TGTGCCAGCAGCTTACGCGTCAATGAGCAGTTCTTC. It translates to CASSLRVNEQFF.